The following is a T cell receptor beta chain sequence with its context. These data are taken from a study of OX40 agonist ivuxolimab in advanced cancers. Germline values: CDR1 SGHRS, CDR2 YFSETQ. The CDR3 contains 15 residues. V dropped 0 bases and J dropped 4; count of bases not matched to a gene: 1. The repertoire was sequenced with immunoSEQ multiplex PCR; TCRdb's copy has only in-frame clones and lacks some. The profile shows about 58,000 clones, 70% to 80% of them singletons. The sequence derives from an adult with an advanced solid tumor such as melanoma, head and neck, liver or kidney cancer. The chain carries TRBV5-1 and TRBJ2-3; 11 bases fit TRBD2. The sequences come from CD4+ or CD8+ T cells sorted from blood, collected in a trial of the OX40 agonist ivuxolimab. CDR3 loop: CASSLGSGGADTQYF. CDR3 nucleotide sequence: TGCGCCAGCAGCTTGGGTAGCGGGGGGGCAGATACGCAGTATTTT.